This TCR beta chain was sequenced in a study of T cells after somatic rescue of genetic block. The assay was immunoSEQ multiplex PCR, and TCRdb's table has in-frame clones only and misses some. The sample yields fewer than 150,000 clones, around 90% seen once. CDR3 size: 15 residues. Germline CDR1 reads SGHTA; CDR2 reads FQGNSA. J gave up 5 bases and V 2 bases, and 9 bases lay outside the gene matches. The sequencing sample was made of peripheral blood mononuclear cells (PBMCs). This chain connects TRBV7-2 to TRBJ2-7; 7 nucleotides line up with TRBD1. The sequence was obtained from a woman aged 18-29 years. The CDR3 DNA reads as TGTGCCAGCAGCTTAATGACAGGGATATTCCACGAGCAGTACTTC. Encoded protein: CASSLMTGIFHEQYF.